Sequencing of this T cell receptor beta chain was carried out in a study of PD-L1 blockade in urothelial cancer. Study at large: Dosed intravenously at 1,200 mg every 3 weeks, atezolizumab was initiated by patients around 2014. Patients' prior chemotherapy regimens numbered 0 to 3.

Described time point: pretreatment peripheral blood. Each patient contributed between 1 and 8 total time points of blood mononuclear cells, pretreatment and during treatment. Germline CDR1 is KGHSH and CDR2 is LQKENI. This CDR3 region has 14 residues. Germline trimming cut 4 bases from V and 2 bases from J; bases unmatched to any gene: 3. This table comes from immunoSEQ multiplex PCR, and its TCRdb copy is limited to in-frame clones, with some not included. The sample comprises roughly 130,000 clones, about 81% of which are singletons, and roughly 3.2% rests with the top ten. The rearrangement uses TRBV18 and TRBJ2-5; 8 bases align to TRBD1. The source is a man aged 45 to 65 with urothelial cancer. The sample consisted of PBMCs, taken around atezolizumab (anti-PD-L1) treatment. CDR3 DNA: TGTGCCAGCTCACAGGACAGGGTTCAAGAGACCCAGTACTTC. Encoded protein: CASSQDRVQETQYF.